The 24 T cell receptor beta chains reported below all come from one sample, sequenced in a study of blood T cell repertoires in COVID-19. Sequenced by immunoSEQ multiplex PCR; TCRdb stores in-frame clones only, minus some. The sample has 200,000 or so clones; approximately 90% are singletons. Material for sequencing was peripheral blood. These receptors all come from a man aged 45-60 years with acute or convalescent COVID-19.

The chain carries TRBV2 and TRBJ2-3; maybe TRBD1 (6 bases). The CDR3 is 13 residues long. The germline gives CDR1 SNHLY, CDR2 FYNNEI. Trimming stripped 7 bases from V and 4 bases from J, with 12 bases between. Here the CDR3 DNA reads TGTGCCAGCAAAACCTGGGGGCCAGATACGCAGTATTTT. Amino acids: CASKTWGPDTQYF.

This clone has a single count. The chain recombines TRBV18 with TRBJ1-1; D perhaps matches TRBD1 (5 bases). The CDR3 sequence is 15 residues long. Trimming shortened V by 3 bases and J by 2 bases, and 13 bases separated the two germline ends. Germline V CDR1 and CDR2: KGHSH, LQKENI. As DNA, the CDR3 is TGTGCCAGCTCACCGTTGGGGGAGGGAAACACTGAAGCTTTCTTT. Translated, it gives CASSPLGEGNTEAFF. The full variable domain, in which reference TRBV18 and TRBJ1-1 provide the parts outside the CDR3, is NAGVMQNPRHLVRRRGQEARLRCSPMKGHSHVYWYRQLPEEGLKFMVYLQKENIIDESGMPKERFSAEFPKEGPSILRIQQVVRGDSAAYFCASSPLGEGNTEAFFGQGTRLTVV.

This clone was recorded a few times. The chain recombines TRBV10-3 with TRBJ2-4, with 12 bases lining up with TRBD2. Germline lookup yields CDR1 ENHRY and CDR2 SYGVKD. The CDR3 sequence is 15 residues long. Trimming removed 3 bases from V and 6 bases from J; junction bases left unmatched: 3. CDR3 nucleotide sequence: TGTGCCATCAGTGATACTAGCGGGGGGCCAAACATTCAGTACTTC. It yields the protein CAISDTSGGPNIQYF.

The chain combines TRBV9 with TRBJ1-5; no reliable D call. The ends were cut back, 0 bases at V and 4 bases at J, with 8 bases in the middle. The CDR3 is 14 amino acids. Germline V gene data show CDR1 as SGDLS and CDR2 as YYNGEE. This chain's CDR3 is CASSVGHWNQPQHF. CDR3 DNA sequence: TGTGCCAGCAGCGTAGGACATTGGAATCAGCCCCAGCATTTT.

J is TRBJ2-7 and V is TRBV18; TRBD2 matches 12 bases. The CDR3 is made up of 15 amino acids. Per the germline V gene, CDR1 is KGHSH and CDR2 is LQKENI. V shed 5 bases, J shed 4 bases, and the junction held 6 bases outside the gene matches. In nucleotides, the CDR3 is TGTGCCAGCTCATCGACTAGCGGGGGCGCGTACGAGCAGTACTTC. Translating gives CASSSTSGGAYEQYF.

The chain has TRBV4-2 and TRBJ1-2; 9 nucleotides line up with TRBD1. The CDR3 consists of 16 residues. J gave up 5 bases and V 0 bases, and 7 bases lay outside the gene matches. Germline V gene sequence: CDR1 LGHNA, CDR2 YNFKEQ. CDR3 in DNA: TGTGCCAGCAGCCAAGATGAGGGACAGGGTCTATATGGCTACACCTTC. Its translation: CASSQDEGQGLYGYTF.

The J gene is TRBJ1-1, the V gene TRBV5-1; D uncertain. The CDR3 has 14 residues. In germline, CDR1 is SGHRS, CDR2 YFSETQ. Deletions cut 5 bases from V and 0 bases from J, with 11 bases between. CDR3 sequence: CASRPDNMNTEAFF. The CDR3 DNA sequence: TGCGCCAGCAGGCCAGACAACATGAACACTGAAGCTTTCTTT.

This clone was observed a handful of times. This chain uses TRBV4-1 with TRBJ1-2; TRBD1 aligns across 8 bases. Germline CDR1 is MGHRA and CDR2 is YSYEKL. This CDR3 region has 17 residues. V dropped 4 bases and J dropped 6; count of bases not matched to a gene: 16. Written as DNA, the CDR3 is TGCGCCAGCAGCCCCCCCCTCGGCTTGACAGGGGCACATGGCTACACCTTC. It yields the protein CASSPPLGLTGAHGYTF.

The J gene is TRBJ1-5, the V gene TRBV10-1; the D gene is possibly TRBD1 (5 bases). The CDR3 runs to 13 residues. The V and J ends lost 5 bases and 5 bases respectively, with 10 bases between them. The germline CDR1 and CDR2 sequences are WNHNN and SYGVQD (reference sequence). CDR3 coding DNA: TGCGCCAGCAGTCGCGGGACGGATCAGCCCCAGCATTTT. Translation gives CASSRGTDQPQHF.

The gene calls are TRBV6-5 and TRBJ1-1; TRBD1 is a possible D gene (6 bases). Trimming removed 2 bases from V and 6 bases from J, with 16 bases in between. From germline, CDR1 is MNHEY and CDR2 SVGAGI. CDR3 length: 15 amino acids. The CDR3 DNA follows: TGTGCCAGCAGTTACACCGCTGGGGGCCTGGCTGAAGCTTTCTTT. Amino acid sequence: CASSYTAGGLAEAFF.

This clone has just one count. The junction differs from germline at one of its ends, possibly a read error. The gene calls are TRBV5-1 and TRBJ2-7, with 7 bases aligning to TRBD2. Germline CDR1 is SGHRS and CDR2 is YFSETQ. The CDR3 length is 15 residues. The CDR3 coding sequence is TGCGCCAGCAACTTGTGGGGGGGATTAACCTACGAGCAGTACTTC. Translation gives CASNLWGGLTYEQYF. Complete variable domain (other parts from reference TRBV5-1 and TRBJ2-7): KAGVTQTPRYLIKTRGQQVTLSCSPISGHRSVSWYQQTPGQGLQFLFEYFSETQRNKGNFPGRFSGRQFSNSRSEMNVSTLELGDSALYLCASNLWGGLTYEQYFGPGTRLTVT.

As to this clone: Other DNA sequences from this sample encode an identical CDR3 as well. The chain joins TRBV5-4 to TRBJ1-4; 10 bases align to TRBD1. The length of the CDR3 is 15 residues. V was clipped by 1 base and J by 5 bases; unmatched bases: 2. Germline V lookup: CDR1 SGHNT, CDR2 YYREEE (reference sequence). The CDR3 region has the DNA TGTGCCAGCAGCTTGCCGGGACAGGGGAATGAAAAACTGTTTTTT. Protein product: CASSLPGQGNEKLFF.

V usage is TRBV7-9 and J usage is TRBJ1-2; possible D gene TRBD1, 6 bases. The CDR3 sequence is 16 residues long. With 2 bases removed from V and 2 bases from J, the gap between germline ends came to 15 bases. Germline V gene sequence: CDR1 SEHNR, CDR2 FQNEAQ (reference sequence). CDR3: CASSLRTAGANYGYTF. The CDR3, as DNA: TGTGCCAGCAGCTTAAGGACCGCAGGGGCCAACTATGGCTACACCTTC.

The chain carries TRBV6-6 and TRBJ1-2; D remains ambiguous. Per germline, CDR1 MNHNY and CDR2 SVGAGI (reference sequence). Trimming left V 10 bases short and J 2 bases short, with 11 bases between. The CDR3 runs 12 residues. CDR3 nucleotide sequence: TGTGCCAATGGAGGTCCCAACTATGGCTACACCTTC. Translated, it gives CANGGPNYGYTF.

V and J are TRBV7-2 and TRBJ2-7; TRBD1 matches at 9 bases. CDR3 size: 14 residues. The germline V gene has CDR1 SGHTA and CDR2 FQGNSA. V lost 5 bases to trimming and J lost 6 bases; unmatched junction nucleotides: 8. The CDR3 here is CASSHTGGAGEQYF. For the CDR3, the DNA is TGTGCCAGCAGCCATACAGGGGGCGCGGGCGAGCAGTACTTC.

This chain connects TRBV27 to TRBJ2-6; D is perhaps TRBD1 (5 bases). CDR1 is MNHEY and CDR2 is SMNVEV in the germline V gene (reference sequence). The length of the CDR3 is 18 residues. Trimming pared 5 bases from V and 0 bases from J, leaving 17 bases between. The CDR3, as DNA: TGTGCCAGCAGTCCAACCCCCACAGGACACTCTGGGGCCAACGTCCTGACTTTC. Translation: CASSPTPTGHSGANVLTF.

The chain is built from TRBV3-1 (or the pseudogene TRBV3-2) and TRBJ2-7, with 10 bases that match TRBD2. V shed 4 bases and J 2 bases; nucleotides not matched to a gene: 8. This CDR3 contains 16 residues. Germline CDR1 reads LGHDT; CDR2 reads YNNKEL (reference sequence). The CDR3 region is CASSRLAGAPAYEQYF. CDR3 sequence (DNA): TGTGCCAGCAGCCGGCTAGCGGGGGCCCCCGCCTACGAGCAGTACTTC.

The rearrangement joins TRBV5-6 to TRBJ1-2, with TRBD1 matching 9 bases. Germline V CDR1 and CDR2: SGHDT, YYEEEE. V shed 4 bases, J shed 10 bases, and the junction held 5 bases outside the gene matches. The CDR3 runs 12 residues. The CDR3 reads CASSPRDRAYTF. The DNA of the CDR3 is TGTGCCAGCAGCCCCCGGGACAGGGCCTACACCTTC.

The rearrangement joins TRBV5-8 to TRBJ2-3; 9 nucleotides align to TRBD1. Germline trimming cut 2 bases from V and 4 bases from J; bases unmatched to any gene: 5. Looked up from germline, CDR1 is SGHTS and CDR2 is YDEGEE. The CDR3 sequence is 15 residues long. For the CDR3, the DNA is TGTGCCAGCAGCTTCGCAGGACAGGGGTCAGATACGCAGTATTTT. Its translation: CASSFAGQGSDTQYF.

The chain carries TRBV6-2 or TRBV6-3 and TRBJ1-5; maybe TRBD1 (5 bases). V shed 0 bases and J shed 5 bases, with 23 bases lying between them. Germline loops: CDR1 MNHEY, CDR2 SVGEGT. This CDR3 has 19 residues. The CDR3: CASSYSIGRGGFNDQPQHF. The CDR3 DNA is TGTGCCAGCAGTTACTCGATAGGGAGGGGAGGGTTCAATGATCAGCCCCAGCATTTT.

The V call is TRBV4-1, the J call TRBJ1-1, with unresolved D. The V end lost 1 base, the J end lost 1 base, and 10 bases lay between the germline ends. Germline V lookup: CDR1 MGHRA, CDR2 YSYEKL. This CDR3 spans 15 amino acids. CDR3 sequence: CASSQGRGTNTEAFF. DNA of the CDR3: TGCGCCAGCAGCCAAGGGCGGGGAACGAACACTGAAGCTTTCTTT.

The chain uses TRBV6-5 and TRBJ1-2; the D gene is possibly TRBD1 (5 bases). Germline V lookup: CDR1 MNHEY, CDR2 SVGAGI. This CDR3 has 15 amino acids. The V end was cut by 0 bases, the J end by 5 bases, with 13 bases between. Here the CDR3 reads CASSYSTGGSYGYTF. The CDR3 DNA sequence: TGTGCCAGCAGTTACTCGACGGGGGGGAGTTATGGCTACACCTTC.

The genes are TRBV18 and TRBJ2-7; a weak D match, TRBD1 (6 bases). The germline gives CDR1 KGHSH, CDR2 LQKENI. The germline V and J ends were trimmed by 0 bases and 2 bases, with 11 bases remaining between them. This CDR3 comprises 15 residues. The CDR3 sequence is CASSPPGHGPYEQYF. In DNA form, the CDR3 reads TGTGCCAGCTCACCACCGGGACATGGACCCTACGAGCAGTACTTC.

The chain uses TRBV7-3 and TRBJ1-1; a possible D gene is TRBD1 (5 bases). CDR1 and CDR2 from the germline V gene are SGHTA and FQGTGA. The CDR3 consists of 14 residues. The V end was cut by 2 bases, the J end by 5 bases, with 12 bases between. The CDR3 loop reads CASSLGGRGTEAFF. CDR3 coding DNA: TGTGCCAGCAGCTTAGGAGGGCGGGGGACTGAAGCTTTCTTT.